The rows below give T cell receptor beta chains drawn from one sample of a study of lymphopenia after photon versus proton radiotherapy. Sequencing used immunoSEQ multiplex PCR; TCRdb keeps in-frame clones, though not all of them. The sample holds approximately 7,500 clones, 80% to 90% seen once. The sequencing used peripheral blood, collected from a patient treated with photon-based radiotherapy. The receptors shown here come from a woman in her 70s with pancreatic cancer. Both conserved end residues are part of each CDR3. D genes are given only for firm matches. Where a row states a size, it is once, few, many or the class of an expanded clone; other rows omit it.

.,.,TRBJ1-5,TRBV4-2,CASSQDRWSQPQHF,TGTGCCAGCAGCCAAGATCGTTGGTCTCAGCCCCAGCATTTT
TRBD1,.,TRBJ2-3,TRBV7-3,CASSLTGSDTQYF,TGTGCCAGCAGCTTGACAGGGTCGGATACGCAGTATTTT
.,.,TRBJ2-5,TRBV27,CASSFPFWTDPKETQYF,TGTGCCAGCAGTTTCCCCTTTTGGACGGACCCTAAAGAGACCCAGTACTTC
.,.,TRBJ1-5,TRBV28,CASSPMGYGAQPQHF,TGTGCCAGCAGCCCGATGGGGTACGGGGCTCAGCCCCAGCATTTT
.,.,TRBJ1-6,TRBV6-1,CASSERQSGSYNSPLHF,TGTGCCAGCAGTGAGCGACAGTCCGGCTCCTATAATTCACCCCTCCACTTT
.,.,TRBJ2-7,TRBV6-6,CASNPVGVGTYEQYF,TGTGCCAGCAATCCCGTGGGGGTGGGGACTTACGAGCAGTACTTC
.,.,TRBJ1-2,TRBV2,CASSDGGTSRYGYTF,TGTGCCAGCAGTGACGGTGGAACTTCTAGGTATGGCTACACCTTC
.,medium-sized,TRBJ2-5,TRBV2,CASRGAIRDGETQYF,TGTGCCAGCCGAGGCGCAATCCGGGACGGAGAGACCCAGTACTTC
TRBD1,.,TRBJ2-1,TRBV23-1,CASSHTGAKDNEQFF,TGCGCCAGCAGTCATACAGGGGCAAAGGACAATGAGCAGTTCTTC
TRBD2,.,TRBJ2-7,TRBV2,CASQWLADYEQYF,TGTGCCAGTCAATGGCTAGCGGACTACGAGCAGTACTTC
.,.,TRBJ1-2,TRBV19,CASSIETAGYYGYTF,TGTGCCAGTAGTATAGAAACGGCAGGGTACTATGGCTACACCTTC
.,.,TRBJ1-4,TRBV5-1,CASSPWGEYGKLFF,TGCGCCAGCAGCCCCTGGGGGGAGTATGGAAAACTGTTTTTT
TRBD2,.,TRBJ2-7,TRBV7-2,CASSWKPGLAGEPYEQYF,TGTGCCAGCAGCTGGAAACCGGGACTAGCGGGAGAGCCCTACGAGCAGTACTTC
.,.,TRBJ2-1,TRBV4-3,CASSQERASAYNEQFF,TGCGCCAGCAGCCAAGAGAGGGCTAGCGCCTACAATGAGCAGTTCTTC
TRBD1,few,TRBJ1-5,TRBV4-1,CASSQTGGNQPQHF,TGCGCCAGCAGCCAGACAGGGGGAAATCAGCCCCAGCATTTT
TRBD1,.,TRBJ1-1,TRBV2,CASRLGTGRTEAFF,TGTGCCAGCAGGTTAGGGACAGGAAGAACTGAAGCTTTCTTT
.,.,TRBJ2-7,TRBV2,CAGGIGGYEQYF,TGTGCCGGGGGTATAGGGGGATACGAGCAGTACTTC
TRBD1,.,TRBJ2-7,TRBV7-9,CASSEEGQTSYEQYF,TGTGCCAGCAGCGAAGAGGGACAGACCTCCTACGAGCAGTACTTC
TRBD2,.,TRBJ2-1,TRBV7-2,CASSFAGALGSEQFF,TGTGCCAGCAGCTTCGCGGGAGCACTCGGAAGTGAGCAGTTCTTC
.,.,TRBJ1-2,TRBV28,CASSFRGLYGYTF,TGTGCCAGCAGTTTTAGAGGGCTTTATGGCTACACCTTC
.,.,TRBJ2-7,TRBV5-1,CASSLDWVSYEQYF,TGCGCCAGCAGCTTGGACTGGGTATCCTACGAGCAGTACTTC
.,.,TRBJ2-5,TRBV7-6,CASSLVVETQYF,TGTGCCAGCAGCTTAGTTGTAGAGACCCAGTACTTC